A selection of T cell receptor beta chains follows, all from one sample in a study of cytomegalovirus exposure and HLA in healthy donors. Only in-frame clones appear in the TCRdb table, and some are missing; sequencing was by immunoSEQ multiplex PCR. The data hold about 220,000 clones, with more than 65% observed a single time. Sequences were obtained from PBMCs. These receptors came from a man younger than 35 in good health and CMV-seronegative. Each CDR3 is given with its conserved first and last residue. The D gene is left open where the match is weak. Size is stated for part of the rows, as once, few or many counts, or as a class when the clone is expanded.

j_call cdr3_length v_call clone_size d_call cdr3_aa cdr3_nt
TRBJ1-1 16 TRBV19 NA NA CASNRGGGLLNTEAFF TGTGCCAGTAATAGGGGTGGGGGGTTACTGAACACTGAAGCTTTCTTT
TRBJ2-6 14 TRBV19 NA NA CASSFSVVANVLTF TGTGCCAGTAGTTTCTCTGTAGTAGCCAACGTCCTGACTTTC
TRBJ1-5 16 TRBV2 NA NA CARIGGGYYSNQPQHF TGTGCCAGGATTGGTGGCGGGTATTATAGCAATCAGCCCCAGCATTTT
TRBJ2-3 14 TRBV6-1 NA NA CASRQQGGTDTQYF TGTGCCAGCAGACAACAGGGTGGCACAGATACGCAGTATTTT
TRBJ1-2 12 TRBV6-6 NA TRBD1 CASSRDSYGYTF TGTGCCAGCAGCCGGGACAGTTATGGCTACACCTTC
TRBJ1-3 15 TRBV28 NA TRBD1 CASSSMTGSGNTIYF TGTGCCAGCAGTTCCATGACAGGGTCTGGAAACACCATATATTTT
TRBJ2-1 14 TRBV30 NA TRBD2 CAWRTSGSYNEQFF TGTGCCTGGAGGACTAGCGGCTCCTACAATGAGCAGTTCTTC
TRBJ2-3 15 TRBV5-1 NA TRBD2 CASSLAGLSTDTQYF TGCGCCAGCAGCTTAGCGGGGCTTAGCACAGATACGCAGTATTTT
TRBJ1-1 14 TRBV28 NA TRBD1 CASDPTGVNTEAFF TGTGCCAGCGACCCGACAGGGGTGAACACTGAAGCTTTCTTT
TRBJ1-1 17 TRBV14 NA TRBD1 CASSQDSPQGRYTEAFF TGTGCCAGCAGCCAAGACAGCCCACAGGGGAGGTACACTGAAGCTTTCTTT
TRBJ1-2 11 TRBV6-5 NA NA CASGTTGGYTF TGTGCCAGCGGGACTACTGGGGGCTACACCTTC
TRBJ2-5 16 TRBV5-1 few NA CASSLVHGTNQETQYF TGCGCCAGCAGCTTGGTCCACGGGACAAACCAAGAGACCCAGTACTTC
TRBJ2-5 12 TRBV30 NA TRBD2 CAWGGRVGTQYF TGTGCCTGGGGTGGGAGGGTGGGGACCCAGTACTTC
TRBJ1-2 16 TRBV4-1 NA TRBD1 CASSTTRGRLSYGYTF TGCGCCAGCAGCACTACGAGGGGGCGGTTATCGTATGGCTACACCTTC
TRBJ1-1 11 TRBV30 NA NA CAWSVGGEAFF TGTGCCTGGAGTGTGGGGGGGGAAGCTTTCTTT
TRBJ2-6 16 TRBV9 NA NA CASSVDRPSGANVLTF TGTGCCAGCAGCGTCGACAGACCCTCTGGGGCCAACGTCCTGACTTTC
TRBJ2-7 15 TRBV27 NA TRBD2 CASSLRGGGGYEQYF TGTGCCAGCAGCTTACGGGGGGGAGGGGGCTACGAGCAGTACTTC
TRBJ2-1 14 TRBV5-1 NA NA CASSLTGSAYEQFF TGCGCCAGCAGCTTAACAGGGAGCGCATATGAGCAGTTCTTC
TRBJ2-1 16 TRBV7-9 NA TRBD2 CASSPPGLADYNEQFF TGTGCCAGCAGCCCTCCGGGACTAGCGGACTACAATGAGCAGTTCTTC
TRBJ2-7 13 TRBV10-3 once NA CAIIHRESGEQYF TGTGCCATCATCCACAGGGAAAGTGGCGAGCAGTACTTC
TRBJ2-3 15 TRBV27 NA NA CASSLAQYSTDTQYF TGTGCCAGCAGTTTAGCCCAATACTCTACAGATACGCAGTATTTT
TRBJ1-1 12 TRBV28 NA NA CASSYRNTEAFF TGTGCCAGCAGCTACAGAAACACTGAAGCTTTCTTT
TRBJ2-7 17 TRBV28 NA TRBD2 CASSPLPQAGVPYEQYF TGTGCCAGCAGTCCTTTACCGCAAGCGGGAGTTCCGTACGAGCAGTACTTC
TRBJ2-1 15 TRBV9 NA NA CASSVARGSYNEQFF TGTGCCAGCAGCGTAGCGCGGGGCTCCTACAATGAGCAGTTCTTC
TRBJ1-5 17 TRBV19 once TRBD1 CASTPQGQGVINQPQHF TGTGCCAGTACCCCCCAGGGACAGGGGGTCATCAATCAGCCCCAGCATTTT
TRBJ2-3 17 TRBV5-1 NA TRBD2 CASSLAFLAGHTDTQYF TGCGCCAGCAGCTTGGCGTTCCTAGCGGGACACACAGATACGCAGTATTTT
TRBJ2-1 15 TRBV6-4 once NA CASDYNGVRYNEQFF TGTGCCAGCGACTATAACGGGGTCCGCTACAATGAGCAGTTCTTC
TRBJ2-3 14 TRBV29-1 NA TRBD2 CSVVLAGALDTQYF TGCAGCGTGGTACTAGCGGGGGCGCTAGATACGCAGTATTTT
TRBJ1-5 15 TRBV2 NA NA CASSDAGISNQPQHF TGTGCCAGCAGTGATGCAGGGATCTCCAATCAGCCCCAGCATTTT
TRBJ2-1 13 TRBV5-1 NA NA CASQVPSYNEQFF TGCGCCAGCCAGGTACCCTCCTACAATGAGCAGTTCTTC
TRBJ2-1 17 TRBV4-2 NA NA CASSQASGTYVNNEQFF TGTGCCAGCAGCCAAGCCTCCGGGACATATGTAAACAATGAGCAGTTCTTC
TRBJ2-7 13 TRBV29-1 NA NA CSVDILPGGEQYF TGCAGCGTTGATATACTACCCGGCGGCGAGCAGTACTTC
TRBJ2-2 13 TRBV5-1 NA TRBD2 CASSGGVPGELFF TGCGCCAGCAGCGGGGGGGTACCCGGGGAGCTGTTTTTT
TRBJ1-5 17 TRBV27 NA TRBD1 CASSPWGTGDANQPQHF TGTGCCAGCAGCCCCTGGGGGACAGGGGATGCAAATCAGCCCCAGCATTTT
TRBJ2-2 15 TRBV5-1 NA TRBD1 CASSTTGSNTGELFF TGCGCCAGCAGCACGACAGGGTCGAACACCGGGGAGCTGTTTTTT
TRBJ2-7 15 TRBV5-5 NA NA CASSLVDSYSYEQYF TGTGCCAGCAGCTTGGTAGATAGCTATTCCTACGAGCAGTACTTC
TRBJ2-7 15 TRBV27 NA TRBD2 CASSLSGIPGEEQYF TGTGCCAGCAGTTTAAGCGGGATCCCCGGTGAAGAGCAGTACTTC
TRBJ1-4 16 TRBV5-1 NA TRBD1 CASSFGQVATNEKLFF TGCGCCAGCAGCTTCGGACAGGTTGCAACTAATGAAAAACTGTTTTTT
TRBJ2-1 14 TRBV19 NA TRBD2 CASKVLAGDNEQFF TGTGCCAGTAAGGTACTAGCGGGTGACAATGAGCAGTTCTTC
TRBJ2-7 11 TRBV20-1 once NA CSAVPRYEQYF TGCAGTGCGGTCCCCCGGTATGAGCAGTACTTC
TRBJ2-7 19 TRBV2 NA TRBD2 CASSSPGQGTSGRIYEQYF TGTGCCAGCAGCTCTCCGGGACAGGGGACTAGCGGGAGAATCTACGAGCAGTACTTC
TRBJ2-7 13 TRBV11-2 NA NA CASSPMTGSEQYF TGTGCCAGCAGCCCTATGACAGGTTCCGAGCAGTACTTC
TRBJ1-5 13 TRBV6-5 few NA CASSVDSQRPQHF TGTGCCAGCAGCGTCGACAGCCAGCGGCCCCAGCATTTT
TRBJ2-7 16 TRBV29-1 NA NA CSVELSLLTGSYEQYF TGCAGCGTTGAACTGTCGTTGTTAACAGGGTCCTACGAGCAGTACTTC
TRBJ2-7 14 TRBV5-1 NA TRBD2 CASSTSGREYEQYF TGCGCCAGCTCGACTAGCGGGAGAGAATACGAGCAGTACTTC
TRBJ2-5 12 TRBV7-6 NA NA CASSLPGETQYF TGTGCCAGCAGCCTCCCCGGGGAGACCCAGTACTTC
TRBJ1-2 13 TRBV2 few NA CASLREESYGYTF TGTGCCAGCCTCAGGGAAGAAAGCTATGGCTACACCTTC
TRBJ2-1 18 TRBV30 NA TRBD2 CAWSGGLTSGSYYNEQFF TGTGCCTGGAGTGGCGGGTTAACTAGCGGGAGTTATTACAATGAGCAGTTCTTC
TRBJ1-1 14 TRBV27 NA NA CASYPDDTNTEAFF TGTGCCAGCTACCCCGATGACACGAACACTGAAGCTTTCTTT
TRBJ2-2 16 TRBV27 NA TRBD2 CASSFWPSGATGELFF TGTGCCAGCAGTTTTTGGCCTAGCGGGGCCACCGGGGAGCTGTTTTTT
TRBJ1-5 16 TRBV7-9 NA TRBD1 CASSLSDRGPVGSQHF TGTGCCAGCAGCTTATCGGACAGGGGGCCCGTGGGGTCCCAGCATTTT
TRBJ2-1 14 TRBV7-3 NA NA CASSGSRGHNEQFF TGTGCCAGCAGCGGTTCCAGGGGTCACAATGAGCAGTTCTTC
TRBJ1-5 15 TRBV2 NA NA CASSEGQGSNQPQHF TGTGCCAGCAGTGAAGGCCAGGGGAGCAATCAGCCCCAGCATTTT
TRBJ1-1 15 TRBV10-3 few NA CAIGGPSGKNTEAFF TGTGCCATTGGCGGACCCTCAGGGAAGAACACTGAAGCTTTCTTT